These 28 T cell receptor beta chains were all obtained from the same sample, sequenced in a study of cytomegalovirus exposure and HLA in healthy donors. PCR was performed using 60 Vbeta and 13 Jbeta primers. Some clones are missing from TCRdb's copy, which holds only in-frame ones; the method was immunoSEQ multiplex PCR. Here the sample spans about 78,000 clones, around 82% being singletons. The sample comprised PBMCs. All receptors come from a male donor in good health and CMV-seronegative.

This chain links TRBV30 with TRBJ1-5, with D unclear. The CDR3 is 15 residues long. Germline lookup yields CDR1 GTSNPN and CDR2 SVGIG (reference sequence). With 3 bases removed from V and 0 bases from J, the gap between germline ends came to 12 bases. CDR3 protein: CAWRSERDSNQPQHF. CDR3 DNA: TGTGCCTGGAGGTCGGAGAGGGATAGCAATCAGCCCCAGCATTTT.

This chain links TRBV21-1 with TRBJ2-1; the D call in the table, TRBD1, was not verified against the DNA. TRBV21-1 is listed as a pseudogene. The CDR3 is 15 residues long. CDR3 DNA: TGTGCCAGCAGCAAAAAGGGACAGGGGTACAATGAGCAGTTCTTC. It encodes CASSKKGQGYNEQFF.

The rearrangement uses TRBV5-1 and TRBJ2-5, with D perhaps TRBD2 (5 bases). Trimming took 0 bases from V and 5 from J, leaving 17 bases between them. Looked up from germline, CDR1 is SGHRS and CDR2 is YFSETQ. The CDR3 loop spans 16 amino acids. The CDR3 loop is CASSLGERPEVETQYF. CDR3 nucleotide sequence: TGCGCCAGCAGCTTGGGGGAGAGACCCGAAGTGGAGACCCAGTACTTC.

About this clone itself: The germline gene is not matched at one end of the junction; a read error may be the cause. This sample also contains other DNA sequences that code for the same CDR3. The gene calls are TRBV7-9 and TRBJ1-2, with 10 bases fitting TRBD1. This CDR3 is 16 amino acids long. CDR1 is SEHNR, CDR2 FQNEAQ, per germline (reference sequence). CDR3 nucleotides: TGCGCCAGCAGTCTCCGGGACAGGGGACTTAACTATGGCTACACCTTC. This sequence encodes CASSLRDRGLNYGYTF.

The J gene is TRBJ2-5, the V gene TRBV5-4; TRBD1 aligns across 7 bases. The CDR3 covers 14 residues. Germline V CDR1 and CDR2: SGHNT, YYREEE (reference sequence). Trimming took 4 bases from V and 2 from J; bases not matched to a gene: 5. The CDR3: CASSPRDRQETQYF. The CDR3 nucleotides read TGTGCCAGCAGCCCCCGGGACAGACAAGAGACCCAGTACTTC.

The CDR3 loop is CASSENRGSSEQYF. CDR3 nucleotide sequence: TGTGCCAGCAGCGAAAACAGGGGATCCAGCGAGCAGTACTTC. The chain carries TRBV7-8 and TRBJ2-7; 7 bases line up with TRBD1. Germline V gives CDR1 SGHVS, CDR2 FQNEAQ. This CDR3 is built from 14 residues. Trimming removed 5 bases from V and 6 bases from J; junction bases left unmatched: 10.

The chain recombines TRBV4-1 with TRBJ1-2; D remains unclear. V gave up 1 base and J gave up 4 bases, with 10 bases separating them. CDR3 length: 14 amino acids. In germline, CDR1 is MGHRA, CDR2 YSYEKL. The CDR3 nucleotides are TGCGCCAGCAGCCAAGGAGTTGAGGGCTATGGCTACACCTTC. Amino acid sequence: CASSQGVEGYGYTF.

This clone was seen a handful of times. DNA of the CDR3: TGCGCCAGCAGTGAGTCGAGGGGACTAGCGGGAGCGTCGGATACGCAGTATTTT. Translated, it gives CASSESRGLAGASDTQYF. The chain employs TRBV10-2 and TRBJ2-3; TRBD2 matches 14 bases. The V gene's germline CDR1 is WSHSY and CDR2 SAAADI. Trimming took 0 bases from V and 6 from J; bases not matched to a gene: 8. The CDR3 is made up of 18 amino acids.

This clone was observed once. The chain employs TRBV7-3 and TRBJ1-2; 10 nucleotides agree with TRBD1. The CDR3 loop spans 15 amino acids. V was pared by 3 bases and J by 6 bases, with 7 bases of the junction left unmatched. Looked up from germline, CDR1 is SGHTA and CDR2 is FQGTGA. CDR3 in DNA: TGTGCCAGCAGCTTGACAGGGGGCGGAGGTAATGGCTACACCTTC. Amino acids: CASSLTGGGGNGYTF.

The chain employs TRBV6-5 and TRBJ1-6, with TRBD1 matching over 9 bases. V lost 4 bases to trimming and J lost 10 bases; unmatched junction nucleotides: 8. In germline, CDR1 is MNHEY, CDR2 SVGAGI. The CDR3 is 15 residues long. The chain's CDR3 is CASSSGTGIRSPLHF. CDR3 DNA sequence: TGTGCCAGCAGTTCCGGGACAGGGATTAGGTCACCCCTCCACTTT.

The chain uses TRBV28 and TRBJ2-7; D gene uncertain. This CDR3 comprises 12 residues. V was shortened by 5 bases and J by 3 bases, with 8 bases between the two germline ends. CDR1 is MDHEN, CDR2 SYDVKM, per germline. The CDR3 nucleotides read TGTGCCAGCAGTGCGAATTTCTACGAGCAGTACTTC. It translates to CASSANFYEQYF. Using reference TRBV28 and TRBJ2-7 for the parts outside the CDR3, the full variable domain is DVKVTQSSRYLVKRTGEKVFLECVQDMDHENMFWYRQDPGLGLRLIYFSYDVKMKEKGDIPEGYSVSREKKERFSLILESASTNQTSMYLCASSANFYEQYFGPGTRLTVT.

This chain connects TRBV18 to TRBJ2-6, with TRBD2 as a possible D gene (5 bases). The germline V gene encodes CDR1 KGHSH and CDR2 LQKENI. CDR3 length: 17 residues. V lost 3 bases, J lost 0 bases, and 12 bases lay in between. The CDR3 coding sequence is TGTGCCAGCTCACCTCTAGCTGGCCGCTCTGGGGCCAACGTCCTGACTTTC. It specifies CASSPLAGRSGANVLTF.

The chain joins TRBV9 to TRBJ2-5; D gene ambiguous. CDR1 SGDLS and CDR2 YYNGEE come from the germline V gene. The CDR3 runs to 13 residues. V was trimmed by 0 bases and J by 2 bases, leaving 5 bases between them. The DNA of the CDR3 is TGTGCCAGCAGCGTAGAACTGCAAGAGACCCAGTACTTC. Amino acids: CASSVELQETQYF. The variable domain in full, completed from reference TRBV9 and TRBJ2-5, reads DSGVTQTPKHLITATGQRVTLRCSPRSGDLSVYWYQQSLDQGLQFLIQYYNGEERAKGNILERFSAQQFPDLHSELNLSSLELGDSALYFCASSVELQETQYFGPGTRLLVL.

The chain uses TRBV5-4 and TRBJ1-1; the D gene is possibly TRBD1 (6 bases). Germline-derived CDR1 and CDR2 are SGHNT and YYREEE (reference sequence). This CDR3 has 14 amino acids. Trimming cost V 5 bases and J 1 base, with 12 bases left between them. CDR3 amino acids: CASRGGGENTEAFF. Written as DNA, the CDR3 is TGTGCCAGCAGGGGAGGGGGTGAGAACACTGAAGCTTTCTTT.

The chain combines TRBV6-1 with TRBJ1-2, with 8 bases matching TRBD1. The CDR3 runs 15 residues. The germline gives CDR1 MNHNS, CDR2 SASEGT. The J segment lost 4 bases and the V segment lost 7 bases, leaving 11 bases of the junction unmatched. The DNA of the CDR3 is TGTGCCAGCACTACGGACAGGGTTAGTGGCTATGGCTACACCTTC. Residues: CASTTDRVSGYGYTF.

Remarks on this clone: One end of the junction fails to match germline, which may point to a read error. This chain connects TRBV7-7 to TRBJ2-3, with 10 positions matching TRBD2. CDR3 length: 17 amino acids. Germline CDR1 SSHAT, CDR2 FNYEAQ (reference sequence). CDR3 protein: CASSQGVAGGPTDTHYF. Here the CDR3 DNA reads TGTGCCAGCAGCCAAGGGGTAGCGGGGGGACCCACAGATACGCACTATTTT.

The chain links TRBV29-1 to TRBJ2-7; 9 bases fit TRBD1. The CDR3 length is 17 residues. The germline gives CDR1 SQVTM, CDR2 ANQGSEA. V was pared by 6 bases and J by 1 base, with 16 bases of the junction left unmatched. The CDR3 region is CSVQKVGQGIDSYEQYF. Here the CDR3 DNA reads TGCAGCGTCCAAAAAGTGGGACAGGGAATTGATTCCTACGAGCAGTACTTC.

The chain is built from TRBV2 and TRBJ2-5; 11 bases are shared with TRBD1. The germline V gene has CDR1 SNHLY and CDR2 FYNNEI. V gave up 10 bases and J gave up 1 base; unmatched junction bases: 8. The length of the CDR3 is 15 residues. The CDR3 nucleotides are TGTGCCACTACCCGGGACAGGGGGTCCCAAGAGACCCAGTACTTC. As protein: CATTRDRGSQETQYF.

V and J are TRBV7-2 and TRBJ1-1, with D possibly being TRBD1 (6 bases). The germline gives CDR1 SGHTA, CDR2 FQGNSA. This CDR3 spans 14 amino acids. The V gene lost 7 bases and the J gene lost 5 bases, with 17 bases spanning the gap. The CDR3 loop is CASTLNRDGTEAFF. DNA for the CDR3: TGTGCCAGCACCCTGAACAGGGATGGGACTGAAGCTTTCTTT. Using reference TRBV7-2 and TRBJ1-1 for the parts outside the CDR3, the full variable domain is GAGVSQSPSNKVTEKGKDVELRCDPISGHTALYWYRQSLGQGLEFLIYFQGNSAPDKSGLPSDRFSAERTGGSVSTLTIQRTQQEDSAVYLCASTLNRDGTEAFFGQGTRLTVV.

The chain couples TRBV19 to TRBJ1-4, with D possibly TRBD1 on 5 matching bases. The CDR3 length is 17 residues. The germline V gene encodes CDR1 LNHDA and CDR2 SQIVND (reference sequence). Trimming took 3 bases from V and 0 from J, leaving 14 bases between them. DNA for the CDR3: TGTGCCAGTAGTATTCCGACAGCTTCGGCAACTAATGAAAAACTGTTTTTT. Its translation is CASSIPTASATNEKLFF.

In this sample, this clone turned up a few times. V and J are TRBV30 and TRBJ1-5, with a weak D call TRBD1 (5 bases). The germline V gene has CDR1 GTSNPN and CDR2 SVGIG (reference sequence). Trimming removed 0 bases at V and 6 bases at J, with 9 bases between. This CDR3 contains 13 residues. Here the CDR3 reads CAWSVGGPQPQHF. The CDR3, as DNA: TGTGCCTGGAGTGTCGGGGGACCTCAGCCCCAGCATTTT.

The rearrangement links TRBV28 to TRBJ1-3; 12 bases agree with TRBD1. CDR1 MDHEN and CDR2 SYDVKM come from the germline V gene. The CDR3 contains 16 residues. The J segment lost 4 bases and the V segment lost 4 bases, leaving 5 bases of the junction unmatched. This CDR3 reads CASSSPGQGAGNTIYF. CDR3 DNA sequence: TGTGCCAGCAGTTCTCCGGGACAGGGGGCGGGAAACACCATATATTTT.

This clone was counted only a few times. V and J are TRBV28 and TRBJ1-6, with 8 bases fitting TRBD1. Germline V gene sequence: CDR1 MDHEN, CDR2 SYDVKM. J gave up 10 bases and V 7 bases, and 15 bases lay outside the gene matches. The CDR3 contains 16 residues. The CDR3 nucleotides read TGTGCCAGCATGAATCAGGGGGCATACCGACAATCACCCCTCCACTTT. Protein sequence: CASMNQGAYRQSPLHF.

The V gene is TRBV7-2, the J gene TRBJ2-1, with 14 positions matching TRBD2. V gave up 1 base and J gave up 2 bases; unmatched junction bases: 4. Germline assignment: CDR1 SGHTA and CDR2 FQGNSA. The CDR3 length is 18 residues. The CDR3 here is CASSLGLAGGGPYNEQFF. The DNA for the CDR3 is TGTGCCAGCAGCTTAGGACTAGCGGGGGGGGGTCCCTACAATGAGCAGTTCTTC.

The chain combines TRBV29-1 with TRBJ2-3, with TRBD1 matching 7 bases. There are 16 residues in the CDR3. J was trimmed by 3 bases and V by 3 bases; bases with no gene match: 12. Germline V gene lookup returns CDR1 SQVTM and CDR2 ANQGSEA. The chain's CDR3 is CSVEGTGDGGTDTQYF. DNA for the CDR3: TGCAGCGTTGAGGGTACAGGGGATGGTGGGACAGATACGCAGTATTTT.

Written as DNA, the CDR3 is TGTGCCAGCAGCGCCGACAGGGGTCATTCACCCCTCCACTTT. This encodes CASSADRGHSPLHF. The chain links TRBV9 to TRBJ1-6; TRBD1 aligns across 8 bases. CDR1 is SGDLS and CDR2 is YYNGEE in the germline V gene. The length of the CDR3 is 14 residues. The V segment lost 3 bases and the J segment 8 bases; nucleotides outside the gene matches: 4.

The V call is TRBV19, the J call TRBJ2-1; D ambiguous. Germline lookup yields CDR1 LNHDA and CDR2 SQIVND (reference sequence). The CDR3 contains 14 residues. V lost 2 bases and J 5 bases, leaving 10 bases between the germline ends. The CDR3 region is CASSISLMDNEQFF. The CDR3 bases are TGTGCCAGTAGTATATCCCTAATGGACAATGAGCAGTTCTTC.

This clone turned up a few times. The chain recombines TRBV19 with TRBJ2-7; TRBD1 is a possible D gene (6 bases). CDR1 and CDR2 (germline): LNHDA, SQIVND (reference sequence). Trimming cost V 4 bases and J 2 bases, with 12 bases left between them. The CDR3 has 14 residues. CDR3: CASSTRTAPYEQYF. The CDR3 coding sequence is TGTGCCAGTAGTACACGGACAGCACCCTACGAGCAGTACTTC.